The present TCR beta chain was sequenced within a study of T cell responses to AZD1222 COVID-19 vaccine. General study results and limits: Only a handful of AZD1222 recipients were seropositive at baseline.

For this clone: What it recognizes is unknown.

Some clones are missing from TCRdb's copy, which holds only in-frame ones; the method was immunoSEQ multiplex PCR. The sample carries roughly 91,000 clones, around 90% recorded once. CDR1 and CDR2 (germline): SNHLY, FYNNEI. The V end was cut by 8 bases, the J end by 9 bases, with 17 bases between. The CDR3 is 13 amino acids. The chain combines TRBV2 with TRBJ2-1, with D perhaps assigned TRBD1 or TRBD2 (5 bases each). Source: peripheral blood, taken on day 0 of AZD1222 vaccination. The receptor was derived from an adult in good health. CDR3 DNA sequence: TGTGCCAGCGGGGGTGGCCAGGTTAGTGAGCAGTTCTTC. Its translation is CASGGGQVSEQFF.